This TCR beta chain was retrieved from a study of identical twins' blood T cells. Whole-study findings and limits: Each donor's most abundant TCRbeta clonotypes shared more CDR3 sequences with her twin than unrelated donors. Shared environment remains a possible cause of twin similarity.

In regard to this clonotype: Its matching antigen is unknown.

TCRdb reanalysed the 5' RACE reads using MiXCR and keeps one entry per CDR3 protein. Here the sample spans fewer than 450,000 distinct CDR3 sequences, roughly 30% being singletons. The CDR3 is 14 residues long. The germline gives CDR1 SGHRS, CDR2 YFSETQ. V lost 0 bases and J lost 6, with 9 bases in between. The receptor comes from a woman aged 18-55 years in good health. What was sequenced was PBMCs. This sequence joins TRBV5-1 and TRBJ2-2; D gene ambiguous. CDR3 coding DNA: TGCGCCAGCAGCTTGGGACCAGAACCCGGGGAGCTGTTTTTT. This codes for CASSLGPEPGELFF.